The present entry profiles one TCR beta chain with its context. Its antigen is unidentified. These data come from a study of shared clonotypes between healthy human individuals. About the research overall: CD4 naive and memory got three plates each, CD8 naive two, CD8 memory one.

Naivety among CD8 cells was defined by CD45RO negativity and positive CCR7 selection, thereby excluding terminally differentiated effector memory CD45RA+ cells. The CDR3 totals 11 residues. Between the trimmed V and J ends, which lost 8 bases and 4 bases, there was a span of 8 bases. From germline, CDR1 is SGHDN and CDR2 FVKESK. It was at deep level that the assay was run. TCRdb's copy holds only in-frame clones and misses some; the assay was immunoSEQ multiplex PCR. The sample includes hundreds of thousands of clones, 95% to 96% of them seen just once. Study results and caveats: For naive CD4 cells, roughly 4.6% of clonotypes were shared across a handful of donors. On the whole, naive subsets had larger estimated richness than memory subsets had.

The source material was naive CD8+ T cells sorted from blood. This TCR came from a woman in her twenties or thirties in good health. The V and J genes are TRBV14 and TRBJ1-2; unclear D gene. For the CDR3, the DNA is TGTGCCAGCGGGGTCGGCTATGGCTACACCTTC. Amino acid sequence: CASGVGYGYTF.